The T cell receptor (beta chain) described here comes from a study of cytomegalovirus exposure and HLA in healthy donors. The study, taken as a whole, reports: Beyond CMV serostatus, there was no information to go on about immune exposure. About 87% or about 30% of the time was how often most TCR beta V segments were productive, according to an earlier analysis.

There are a few counts of this clone. Antigen unknown. Researchers ran the PCR with 60 Vbeta and 13 Jbeta primers. Using immunoSEQ multiplex PCR, the repertoire was profiled, and TCRdb retains in-frame clones only, with some absent. This table holds some 160,000 clones, approximately 82% found once. This CDR3 region has 14 residues. Germline V gene sequence: CDR1 LNHDA, CDR2 SQIVND (reference sequence). The germline V and J ends were trimmed by 0 bases and 10 bases, with 13 bases remaining between them. Material: PBMCs. The receptor was isolated from a male donor in good health and CMV-seronegative. The chain links TRBV19 to TRBJ2-1; D is perhaps TRBD2 (5 bases). The CDR3 bases are TGTGCCAGTAGTATAGAGGGAGCACGCAGGGAGCAGTTCTTC. Its translation is CASSIEGARREQFF.